The clone carrying this T cell receptor beta chain showed up just a few times. Its antigen remains unidentified. RNA transcripts served as the template for amplifying TCR beta CDR3 regions. Carried out on the TCR CDR3, a first-round RT-PCR used the HTBI primer set. TCRdb re-called the multiplex PCR reads through MiXCR, storing one row per CDR3 protein. The table includes about 210,000 distinct CDR3 sequences, roughly 17% detected once. This sample was included in a study of T cells in Graves' hyperthyroidism and ophthalmopathy. Points from the study as a whole: A model of 13 V-J pairs discriminated ophthalmopathy from stable hyperthyroidism.

There are 16 residues in the CDR3. The junction had 10 bases not matched to a gene; V was cut back by 0 bases and J by 6 bases. Germline assignment: CDR1 MDHEN and CDR2 SYDVKM. The sequenced sample consisted of blood. The origin of this receptor is a man aged 45-65 years with Graves' hyperthyroidism. V usage is TRBV28 and J usage is TRBJ2-7; 8 positions match TRBD2. CDR3 residues: CASSLCNGGARCEQYF. The CDR3 DNA reads as TGTGCCAGCAGTTTATGCAACGGGGGGGCGCGTTGCGAGCAGTACTTC.